The present TCR beta chain was sequenced within a study of shared clonotypes between healthy human individuals. Background on the study: The donors, two women and a few men, were aged 18 to 49.

Some clones are missing from TCRdb's copy, which holds only in-frame ones; the method was immunoSEQ multiplex PCR. Of about 480,000 clones listed, about 75% were seen once; the top ten hold around 13%. This clone was counted ten times or more. Germline assignment: CDR1 MDHEN and CDR2 SYDVKM. The CDR3 extends over 19 amino acids. After removal of 2 bases from V and 1 base from J, the junction contained 12 bases not matched to a gene. Material: PBMCs. The V and J genes are TRBV28 and TRBJ2-3; TRBD2 matches at 10 bases. The clonotype originates from a woman aged 40 to 50 in good health. Some clones in this sample may be carry-over from other donors' samples. The CDR3 bases are TGTGCCAGCAGTTTACCGAGCGGGAGGGTGGTCGACGGCACAGATACGCAGTATTTT. Translated: CASSLPSGRVVDGTDTQYF.